These 17 T cell receptor beta chains came from one sample sequenced in a study of cytomegalovirus exposure and HLA in healthy donors. The PCR used 60 Vbeta and 13 Jbeta primers. Data came from immunoSEQ multiplex PCR; TCRdb stores just in-frame clones and leaves some out. The data contain approximately 200,000 clones, around 77% of them singletons. The sample comprised PBMCs. These TCRs come from a woman aged 18-29 years in good health and CMV-seronegative.

V is TRBV28 and J is TRBJ2-7; maybe TRBD2 (6 bases). The ends were cut back, 5 bases at V and 0 bases at J, with 20 bases in the middle. The germline gives CDR1 MDHEN, CDR2 SYDVKM. The length of the CDR3 is 17 residues. CDR3 residues: CASSMFPWGGSSYEQYF. Written as DNA, the CDR3 is TGTGCCAGCAGTATGTTCCCATGGGGAGGTAGCTCCTACGAGCAGTACTTC.

The chain recombines TRBV28 with TRBJ1-2; 7 positions agree with TRBD1. V trimming: 6 bases; J trimming: 2 bases; junction bases outside the gene matches: 6. This CDR3 region has 14 residues. Germline CDR1 and CDR2: MDHEN and SYDVKM. The CDR3 bases are TGTGCCAGCAGGGCAACAGGGGCAAACTATGGCTACACCTTC. This sequence encodes CASRATGANYGYTF.

This chain links TRBV6-5 with TRBJ1-2; unclear D gene. Deletions cut 6 bases from V and 8 bases from J, with 13 bases between. Germline CDR1 is MNHEY and CDR2 is SVGAGI. The CDR3 covers 12 residues. This CDR3 is CASSLPGYGYTF. In DNA, the CDR3 is TGTGCCAGCAGCCTCCCCGGGTACGGCTACACCTTC.

The rearrangement uses TRBV7-2 and TRBJ2-7, with a possible D match to TRBD2 (5 bases). CDR3 length: 15 amino acids. V shed 0 bases and J shed 7 bases, with 16 bases lying between them. Germline CDR1 reads SGHTA; CDR2 reads FQGNSA. The DNA for the CDR3 is TGTGCCAGCAGCTTAGCGGCTAACGGGGTTGGAGAGCAGTACTTC. As protein: CASSLAANGVGEQYF.

The gene calls are TRBV4-1 and TRBJ2-2; TRBD2 aligns across 7 bases. The CDR3 contains 14 residues. From germline, CDR1 is MGHRA and CDR2 YSYEKL. The ends lost 1 base at V and 8 bases at J; junction bases unmatched: 4. The CDR3 bases are TGCGCCAGCAGCCAAGGGACTAGGGTTGGGGAGCTGTTTTTT. Translating it yields CASSQGTRVGELFF.

The rearrangement uses TRBV10-3 and TRBJ2-1; TRBD2 matches 13 bases. The CDR3 spans 16 residues. Looked up from germline, CDR1 is ENHRY and CDR2 is SYGVKD. V dropped 2 bases and J dropped 8; count of bases not matched to a gene: 6. Here the CDR3 reads CAISETSGRAYHEQFF. The DNA for the CDR3 is TGTGCCATCAGTGAGACTAGCGGGAGGGCCTATCATGAGCAGTTCTTC.

The J gene is TRBJ1-4, the V gene TRBV28; a weak D match, TRBD1 (5 bases). Trimming cost V 1 base and J 4 bases, with 10 bases left between them. Germline V CDR1 and CDR2: MDHEN, SYDVKM. This CDR3 is built from 15 residues. In DNA, the CDR3 is TGTGCCAGCAGTTTATCGACAGATGGTAATGAAAAACTGTTTTTT. This translates into CASSLSTDGNEKLFF.

DNA of the CDR3: TGTGCCAGCAGTTACTCTCCGGGTAATTACGAGCAGTACTTC. Encoded protein: CASSYSPGNYEQYF. The chain combines TRBV6-5 with TRBJ2-5; D call uncertain. The J call could be wrong; TRBJ2-7 is a better fit for the DNA end. The CDR3 length is 14 residues. The germline V gene encodes CDR1 MNHEY and CDR2 SVGAGI.

V gene TRBV7-2 combines with J gene TRBJ2-5; D remains ambiguous. The germline V gene encodes CDR1 SGHTA and CDR2 FQGNSA. The CDR3 covers 14 residues. Trimming cost V 1 base and J 2 bases, with 8 bases left between them. This CDR3 reads CASSLVQFQETQYF. CDR3 bases: TGTGCCAGCAGCTTAGTACAGTTTCAAGAGACCCAGTACTTC.

The chain employs TRBV7-3 and TRBJ1-5, with TRBD1 matching over 7 bases. From germline, CDR1 is SGHTA and CDR2 FQGTGA. J was trimmed by 2 bases and V by 5 bases; bases with no gene match: 12. This CDR3 has 17 amino acids. The CDR3 sequence is CASSNGRTGSCNQPQHF. The CDR3 nucleotides read TGTGCCAGCAGCAACGGTCGGACAGGTTCTTGCAATCAGCCCCAGCATTTT.

The chain uses TRBV5-4 and TRBJ2-3, with D maybe TRBD1 (6 bases). Trimming took 4 bases from V and 2 from J, leaving 8 bases between them. Germline-derived CDR1 and CDR2 are SGHNT and YYREEE (reference sequence). The length of the CDR3 is 13 residues. The CDR3 DNA is TGTGCCAGCAGCCACAGGGACACAGATACGCAGTATTTT. This encodes CASSHRDTDTQYF.

The chain is built from TRBV5-6 and TRBJ1-2; 10 nucleotides agree with TRBD1. Germline-derived CDR1 and CDR2 are SGHDT and YYEEEE. The CDR3 extends over 15 amino acids. Losses at the gene ends were 5 bases for V and 4 bases for J; bases not matched to a gene: 8. CDR3 sequence (DNA): TGTGCCAGCAGACCGGGACAGGGGATATCCTATGGCTACACCTTC. It yields the protein CASRPGQGISYGYTF.

This rearrangement joins TRBV6-1 to TRBJ2-7; 10 nucleotides align to TRBD1. The CDR3 has 13 amino acids. V dropped 10 bases and J dropped 0; count of bases not matched to a gene: 3. Germline CDR1 reads MNHNS; CDR2 reads SASEGT. This chain's CDR3 is CATRTGGSYEQYF. The DNA of the CDR3 is TGTGCCACCAGGACAGGGGGCTCCTACGAGCAGTACTTC.

The chain joins TRBV28 to TRBJ2-7, with TRBD2 as a possible D gene (5 bases). This CDR3 region has 11 residues. CDR1 and CDR2 (germline): MDHEN, SYDVKM. V was trimmed by 5 bases and J by 3 bases, leaving 5 bases between them. CDR3 loop: CASSRGYEQYF. The CDR3 DNA follows: TGTGCCAGCAGTCGGGGCTACGAGCAGTACTTC.

The chain combines TRBV7-9 with TRBJ1-4; D may be TRBD1 (5 bases). V was cut by 6 bases and J by 10 bases, with 30 bases left in between. CDR1 and CDR2 (germline): SEHNR, FQNEAQ (reference sequence). This CDR3 has 18 amino acids. This CDR3 is CASSSTGTGGMGSVKLFF. CDR3 nucleotide sequence: TGTGCCAGCAGTTCAACCGGGACGGGAGGGATGGGGAGTGTAAAACTGTTTTTT.

This clone is a singleton in its sample. V gene TRBV5-1 combines with J gene TRBJ1-1; a possible D gene is TRBD1 (5 bases). Germline CDR1 reads SGHRS; CDR2 reads YFSETQ. CDR3 length equals 14 residues. V lost 1 base to trimming and J lost 2 bases, with 9 bases between them. CDR3 coding DNA: TGCGCCAGCAGCTTGACAGGCAGTAACACTGAAGCTTTCTTT. Translated: CASSLTGSNTEAFF.

This clone was detected only a few times. The genes are TRBV30 and TRBJ2-1, with TRBD2 matching over 11 bases. Germline CDR1 GTSNPN, CDR2 SVGIG (reference sequence). The CDR3 is 16 amino acids. Trimming at V came to 3 bases and at J to 7 bases, leaving 11 bases not matched to a gene. In DNA form, the CDR3 reads TGTGCCTGGAGGACGTTACTAGCGGGAGTTGGGAATGAGCAGTTCTTC. It is translated as CAWRTLLAGVGNEQFF.